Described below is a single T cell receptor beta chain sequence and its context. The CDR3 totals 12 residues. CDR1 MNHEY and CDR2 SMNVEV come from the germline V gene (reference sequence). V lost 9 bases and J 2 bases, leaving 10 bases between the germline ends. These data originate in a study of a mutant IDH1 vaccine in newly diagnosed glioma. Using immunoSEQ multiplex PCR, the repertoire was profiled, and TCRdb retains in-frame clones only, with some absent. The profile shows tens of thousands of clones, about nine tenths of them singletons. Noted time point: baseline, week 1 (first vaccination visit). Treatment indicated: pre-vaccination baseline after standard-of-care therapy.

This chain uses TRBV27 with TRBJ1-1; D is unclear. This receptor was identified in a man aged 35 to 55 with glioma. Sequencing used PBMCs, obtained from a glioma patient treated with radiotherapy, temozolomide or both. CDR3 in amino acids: CARDRFNTEAFF. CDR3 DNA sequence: TGTGCCAGGGACCGGTTTAACACTGAAGCTTTCTTT.